This T cell receptor (beta chain) was captured by sequencing in a study of cytomegalovirus exposure and HLA in healthy donors. A multiplex PCR was run with 60 Vbeta primers and 13 Jbeta primers. Clones were read by immunoSEQ multiplex PCR, and TCRdb kept only the in-frame ones, dropping some. The sample holds roughly 160,000 clones, 73% seen once. CDR1 and CDR2 (germline): SGHDN, FVKESK. V shed 6 bases and J 8 bases; nucleotides not matched to a gene: 6. The CDR3 is 15 amino acids. This clonotype was sampled from a young woman in good health and CMV-seropositive. The V and J genes are TRBV14 and TRBJ2-4; 14 bases map to TRBD2. Sequencing used PBMCs. In DNA form, the CDR3 reads TGTGCCAGCAGTCGGACTAGCGGGGGGATATACATTCAGTACTTC. It encodes CASSRTSGGIYIQYF.